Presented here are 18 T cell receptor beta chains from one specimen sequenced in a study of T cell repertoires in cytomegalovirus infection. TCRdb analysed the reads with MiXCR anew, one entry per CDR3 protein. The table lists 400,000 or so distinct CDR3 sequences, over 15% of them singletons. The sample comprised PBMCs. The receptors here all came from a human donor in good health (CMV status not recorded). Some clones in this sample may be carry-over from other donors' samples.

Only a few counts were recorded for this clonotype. The CDR3 nucleotides are TGTGCCAGCAGTTCTTTCGGGGGTGGGGATGAGCAGTTCTTC. Translating it yields CASSSFGGGDEQFF. The chain uses TRBV25-1 and TRBJ2-1; D is possibly TRBD2 (6 bases). The CDR3 has 14 amino acids. V lost 5 bases and J lost 8, with 16 bases in between. CDR1 and CDR2 (germline): MGHDK, SYGVNS.

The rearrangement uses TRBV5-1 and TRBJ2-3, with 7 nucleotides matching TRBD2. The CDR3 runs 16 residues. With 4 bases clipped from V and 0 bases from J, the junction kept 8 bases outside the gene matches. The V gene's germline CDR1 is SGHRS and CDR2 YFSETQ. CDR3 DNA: TGCGCCAGCAGCCACGGCTGGGGGGGGAGCACAGATACGCAGTATTTT. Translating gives CASSHGWGGSTDTQYF.

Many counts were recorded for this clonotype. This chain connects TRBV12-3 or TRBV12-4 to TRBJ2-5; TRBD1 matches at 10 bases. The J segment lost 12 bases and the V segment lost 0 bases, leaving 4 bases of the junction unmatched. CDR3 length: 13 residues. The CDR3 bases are TGTGCCAGCAGTTTAGCCCAGACAGGGGGCAAGTACTTC. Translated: CASSLAQTGGKYF.

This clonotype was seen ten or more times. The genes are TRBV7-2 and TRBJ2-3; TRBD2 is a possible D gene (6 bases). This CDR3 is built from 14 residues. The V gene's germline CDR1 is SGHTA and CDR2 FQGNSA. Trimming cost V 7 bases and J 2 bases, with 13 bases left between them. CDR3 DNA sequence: TGTGCCAGCAAACTAGCTCCACTCACAGATACGCAGTATTTT. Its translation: CASKLAPLTDTQYF. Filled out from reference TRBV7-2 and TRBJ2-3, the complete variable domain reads GAGVSQSPSNKVTEKGKDVELRCDPISGHTALYWYRQSLGQGLEFLIYFQGNSAPDKSGLPSDRFSAERTGGSVSTLTIQRTQQEDSAVYLCASKLAPLTDTQYFGPGTRLTVL.

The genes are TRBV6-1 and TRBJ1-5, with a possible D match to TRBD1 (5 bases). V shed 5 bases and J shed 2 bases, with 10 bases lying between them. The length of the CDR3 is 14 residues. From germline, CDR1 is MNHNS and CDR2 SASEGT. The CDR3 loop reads CASSSREGNQPQHF. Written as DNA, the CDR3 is TGTGCCAGCAGTAGCAGGGAAGGCAATCAGCCCCAGCATTTT.

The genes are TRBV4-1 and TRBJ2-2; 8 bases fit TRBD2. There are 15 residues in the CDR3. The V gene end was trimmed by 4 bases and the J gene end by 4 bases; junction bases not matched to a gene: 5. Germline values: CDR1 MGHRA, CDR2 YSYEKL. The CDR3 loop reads CASSPPGGVTGELFF. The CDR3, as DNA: TGCGCCAGCAGCCCCCCCGGGGGGGTCACCGGGGAGCTGTTTTTT.

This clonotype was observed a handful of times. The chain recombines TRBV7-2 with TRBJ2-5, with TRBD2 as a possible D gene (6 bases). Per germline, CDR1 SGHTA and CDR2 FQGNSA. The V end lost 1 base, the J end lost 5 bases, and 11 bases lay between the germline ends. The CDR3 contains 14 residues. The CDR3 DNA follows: TGTGCCAGCAGCTTAGGGGGGAGGCCGGAGACCCAGTACTTC. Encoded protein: CASSLGGRPETQYF.

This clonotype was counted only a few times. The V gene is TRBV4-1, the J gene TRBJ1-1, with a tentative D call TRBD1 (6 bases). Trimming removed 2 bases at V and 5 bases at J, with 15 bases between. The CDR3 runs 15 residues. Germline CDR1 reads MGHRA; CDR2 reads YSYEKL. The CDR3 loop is CASSQSTGSETEAFF. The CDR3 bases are TGCGCCAGCAGCCAATCCACAGGGTCGGAAACTGAAGCTTTCTTT.

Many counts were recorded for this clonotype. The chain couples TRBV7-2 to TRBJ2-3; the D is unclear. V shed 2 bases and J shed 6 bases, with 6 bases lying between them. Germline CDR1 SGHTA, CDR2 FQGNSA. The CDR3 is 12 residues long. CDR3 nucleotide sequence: TGTGCCAGCAGCTTATCTATTGATACGCAGTATTTT. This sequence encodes CASSLSIDTQYF.

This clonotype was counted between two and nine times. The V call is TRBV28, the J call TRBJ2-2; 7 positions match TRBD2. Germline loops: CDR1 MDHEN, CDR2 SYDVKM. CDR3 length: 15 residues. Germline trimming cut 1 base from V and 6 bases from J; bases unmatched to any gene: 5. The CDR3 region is CASSLLEAGAGELFF. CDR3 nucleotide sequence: TGTGCCAGCAGTTTATTAGAGGCGGGGGCCGGGGAGCTGTTTTTT.

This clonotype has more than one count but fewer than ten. The CDR3: CASSLASRGANEKLFF. The CDR3 region has the DNA TGTGCCAGCAGTTTGGCATCTCGGGGCGCTAATGAAAAACTGTTTTTT. V gene TRBV27 combines with J gene TRBJ1-4, with TRBD1 as a possible D gene (5 bases). CDR1 and CDR2 (germline): MNHEY, SMNVEV (reference sequence). The ends were cut back, 3 bases at V and 3 bases at J, with 14 bases in the middle. The CDR3 covers 16 residues.

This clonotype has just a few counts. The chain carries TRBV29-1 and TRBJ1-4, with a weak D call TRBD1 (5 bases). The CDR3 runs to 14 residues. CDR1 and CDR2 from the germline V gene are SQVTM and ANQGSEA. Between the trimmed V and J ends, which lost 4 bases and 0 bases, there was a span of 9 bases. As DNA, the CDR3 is TGCAGCGTTGTGGGGGATCCAACTAATGAAAAACTGTTTTTT. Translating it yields CSVVGDPTNEKLFF.

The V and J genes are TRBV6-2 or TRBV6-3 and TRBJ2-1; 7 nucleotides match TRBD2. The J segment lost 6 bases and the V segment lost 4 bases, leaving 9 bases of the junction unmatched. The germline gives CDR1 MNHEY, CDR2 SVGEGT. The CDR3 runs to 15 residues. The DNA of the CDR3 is TGTGCCAGCAGTTCTCACCCCTGGGGGGGCAATGAGCAGTTCTTC. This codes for CASSSHPWGGNEQFF.

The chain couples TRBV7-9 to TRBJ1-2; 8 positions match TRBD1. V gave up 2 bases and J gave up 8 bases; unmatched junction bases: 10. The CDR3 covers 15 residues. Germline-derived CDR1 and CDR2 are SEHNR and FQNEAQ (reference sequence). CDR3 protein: CASSLLRGQGSGYTF. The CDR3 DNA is TGTGCCAGCAGCTTACTGCGAGGACAGGGATCCGGCTACACCTTC.

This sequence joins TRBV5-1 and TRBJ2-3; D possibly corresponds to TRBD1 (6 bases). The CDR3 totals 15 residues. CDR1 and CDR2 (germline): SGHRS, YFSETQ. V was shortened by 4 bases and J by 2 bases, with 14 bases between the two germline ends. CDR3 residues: CASSATGTITDTQYF. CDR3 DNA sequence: TGCGCCAGCAGCGCTACCGGGACAATCACAGATACGCAGTATTTT.

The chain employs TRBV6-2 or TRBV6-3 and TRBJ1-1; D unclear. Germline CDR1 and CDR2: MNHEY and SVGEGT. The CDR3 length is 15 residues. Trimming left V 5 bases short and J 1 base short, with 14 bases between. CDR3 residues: CASSPGQPRNTEAFF. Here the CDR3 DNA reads TGTGCCAGCAGTCCTGGGCAGCCCCGGAACACTGAAGCTTTCTTT.

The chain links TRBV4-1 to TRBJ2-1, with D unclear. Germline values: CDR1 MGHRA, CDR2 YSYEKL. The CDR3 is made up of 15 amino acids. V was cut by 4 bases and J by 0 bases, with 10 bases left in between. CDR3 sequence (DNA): TGCGCCAGCAGCCTCCCAATCGCCTCCTACAATGAGCAGTTCTTC. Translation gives CASSLPIASYNEQFF.

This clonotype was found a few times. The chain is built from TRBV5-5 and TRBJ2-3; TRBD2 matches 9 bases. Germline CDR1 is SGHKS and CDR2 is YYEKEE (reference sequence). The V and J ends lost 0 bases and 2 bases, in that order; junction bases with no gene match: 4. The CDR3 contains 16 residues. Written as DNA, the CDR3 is TGTGCCAGCAGCTTGGAGCTAGCGGGATTCACAGATACGCAGTATTTT. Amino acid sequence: CASSLELAGFTDTQYF.